This TCR beta chain was identified during a study of cytomegalovirus exposure and HLA in healthy donors. General study findings and limits: Analysis was carried out at a later point, and it linked a missense DCLRE1C variant to TCR beta V- and J-gene trimming. Later analysis indicated greater clonal expansion among HLA-associated TCR beta chains than among equally common other chains. Within a later analysis, the majority of CMV-associated TCR beta chains appeared HLA-restricted.

With regard to this clone: No antigen is known for it.

The CDR3 runs to 11 residues. V shed 2 bases and J shed 7 bases, with 6 bases lying between them. Germline CDR1 and CDR2: SGHKS and YYEKEE (reference sequence). PCR used 60 Vbeta primers and 13 Jbeta primers. Data came from immunoSEQ multiplex PCR; TCRdb stores just in-frame clones and leaves some out. Among 150,000 to 200,000 clones, 68% were seen once, and the ten largest hold roughly 1.4%. Sequencing input: PBMCs. The chain recombines TRBV5-5 with TRBJ1-2; no clear D. The clonotype comes from a man in his fifties in good health and CMV-seronegative. The CDR3 protein is CASSFSGGYTF. In nucleotides, the CDR3 is TGTGCCAGCAGCTTTTCGGGTGGCTACACCTTC.